Reported below is one T cell receptor beta chain. As yet, its antigen is unknown. Being one base from a much bigger clone, this may be a read error. In germline, CDR1 is MNHEY, CDR2 SVGEGT. The CDR3 runs 12 residues. The V end lost 8 bases, the J end lost 4 bases, and 11 bases lay between the germline ends. The source of the sample is a study of T cells in Graves' hyperthyroidism and ophthalmopathy. Study-level results: Most thyroid clonotypes expanded above 0.001 appeared in blood too.

Hyperthyroidism, newly diagnosed and lasting under 2 months, affected patients aged 18 to 65. Any patient presenting with uncontrolled infection, other autoimmune disease, pregnancy or lactation was left out. TCR beta CDR3 region amplification was performed from RNA transcripts. TCR CDR3 underwent first-round RT-PCR with the HTBI primer set. TCRdb analysed the multiplex PCR reads with MiXCR anew, one entry per CDR3 protein. The data contain under 200,000 distinct CDR3 sequences, around 8.9% of them singletons. The sequence came from a woman between 18 and 30 years old with Graves' hyperthyroidism that later progressed to Graves' ophthalmopathy. Sequenced sample: blood. This chain connects TRBV6-2 or TRBV6-3 to TRBJ1-2, with a possible D match to TRBD1 (5 bases). CDR3 sequence: CASWGRAYGYTF. CDR3 DNA: TGTGCCAGCTGGGGCAGGGCCTATGGCTACACCTTC.